This T cell receptor (beta chain) is drawn from a study of T cells after yellow fever vaccination. Looking at the study overall: Researchers used SMART-Seq v4 Ultra Low Input to prepare fractions that had low cell numbers. Whole-study findings and limits: Most clones from primary vaccination resurfaced after the booster (about 95% CD4, more than 75% CD8).

The table lists this clonotype with many counts. Antigen unknown. Synthesis of TCR cDNA relied on 5'RACE template switching, which attached a universal primer site and UMIs. TCRdb reprocessed the 5' RACE reads via MiXCR and lists one record per CDR3 protein. The sample includes about 63,000 distinct CDR3 sequences, less than 8.5% seen only once; the top ten take roughly a third. The sample consisted of CD8+ T cells sorted from PBMCs, taken 15 days after the yellow fever booster vaccination. This clonotype originated in a man aged 25 to 40 who received the YFV17D yellow fever vaccine.

CDR3 DNA: TGTGCCAGCAGTGAAGAGGAACCCTCCTACGAGCAGTACTTC. This codes for CASSEEEPSYEQYF. This rearrangement joins TRBV2 to TRBJ2-7, with D unresolved. Trimming left V 1 base short and J 0 bases short, with 7 bases between. This CDR3 contains 14 residues. Germline-derived CDR1 and CDR2 are SNHLY and FYNNEI.